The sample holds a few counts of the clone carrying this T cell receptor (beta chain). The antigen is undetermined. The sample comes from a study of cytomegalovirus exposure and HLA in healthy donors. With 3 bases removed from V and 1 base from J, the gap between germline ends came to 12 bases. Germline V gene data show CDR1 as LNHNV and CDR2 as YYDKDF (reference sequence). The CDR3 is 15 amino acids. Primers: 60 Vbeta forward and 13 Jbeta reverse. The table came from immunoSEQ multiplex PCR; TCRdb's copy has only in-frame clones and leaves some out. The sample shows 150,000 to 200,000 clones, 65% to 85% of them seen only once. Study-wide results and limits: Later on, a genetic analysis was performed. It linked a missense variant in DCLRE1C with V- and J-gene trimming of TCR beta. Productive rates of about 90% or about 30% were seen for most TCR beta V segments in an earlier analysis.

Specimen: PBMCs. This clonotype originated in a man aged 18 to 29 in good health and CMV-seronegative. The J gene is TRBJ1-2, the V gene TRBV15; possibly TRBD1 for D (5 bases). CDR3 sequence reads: CATSRRIDSNYGYTF. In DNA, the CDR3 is TGTGCCACCAGCAGGAGAATAGACAGTAACTATGGCTACACCTTC.